The 20 T cell receptor beta chains listed next were all sequenced from one sample in a study of CD8+CD57+ T cells in acquired aplastic anemia. It was genomic DNA that served as the template for profiling TCR beta VDJ and CDR3. TCRdb analysed the reads with MiXCR anew, one entry per CDR3 protein. The sample carries 40,000 to 45,000 distinct CDR3 sequences, about 65% recorded once. Source material: sorted CD4+, CD8+, or CD8+CD57+ T cells (not recorded which) from PBMCs. The receptors come from a human donor in good health, serving as a control.

The chain joins TRBV24-1 to TRBJ2-7; 11 bases match TRBD1. The CDR3 consists of 12 residues. CDR1 is KGHDR, CDR2 SFDVKD, per germline. V dropped 10 bases and J dropped 4; count of bases not matched to a gene: 2. The CDR3 loop reads CATRDRGYEQYF. DNA of the CDR3: TGTGCCACAAGGGACAGGGGGTACGAGCAGTACTTC.

For the CDR3, the DNA is TGTGCCAGCAGCGAGGGCCAGGATTCACCCCTCCACTTT. It encodes CASSEGQDSPLHF. J is TRBJ1-6 and V is TRBV2; the D is unclear. CDR1 and CDR2 (germline): SNHLY, FYNNEI. V was clipped by 6 bases and J by 8 bases, with 11 bases between them. The CDR3 extends over 13 amino acids.

The chain employs TRBV25-1 and TRBJ1-6; 7 nucleotides match TRBD1. In germline, CDR1 is MGHDK, CDR2 SYGVNS. Trimming took 1 base from V and 9 from J; bases not matched to a gene: 3. The CDR3 consists of 14 residues. The CDR3 region has the DNA TGTGCCAGCAGTGAATTGTACAGGGGTTCACCCCTCCACTTT. Translation gives CASSELYRGSPLHF.

This clonotype has more than one count but fewer than ten. This sequence joins TRBV2 and TRBJ1-1, with D uncertain. This CDR3 comprises 14 residues. The germline V gene encodes CDR1 SNHLY and CDR2 FYNNEI. V was clipped by 4 bases and J by 3 bases, with 12 bases between them. In DNA form, the CDR3 reads TGTGCCAGCAGTGGGGTCGGATTAGACACTGAAGCTTTCTTT. Its protein is CASSGVGLDTEAFF.

The genes are TRBV24-1 and TRBJ2-5; 8 bases match TRBD1. Per germline, CDR1 KGHDR and CDR2 SFDVKD. V shed 4 bases and J 0 bases; nucleotides not matched to a gene: 9. This CDR3 contains 17 residues. The CDR3: CATSEGGQGLYQETQYF. The CDR3 coding sequence is TGTGCCACCAGTGAGGGAGGACAGGGTCTGTACCAAGAGACCCAGTACTTC.

The chain carries TRBV24-1 and TRBJ1-5; the D is unclear. Trimming removed 1 base from V and 6 bases from J, with 6 bases in between. The CDR3 contains 13 residues. Germline assignment: CDR1 KGHDR and CDR2 SFDVKD. The CDR3 reads CATSDFGVQPQHF. The CDR3 nucleotides are TGTGCCACCAGTGATTTTGGGGTTCAGCCCCAGCATTTT.

This clonotype appeared once. One end of the junction fails to match germline, which may point to a read error. The chain is built from TRBV7-8 and TRBJ2-5; 7 nucleotides match TRBD2. This CDR3 region has 15 residues. Per the germline V gene, CDR1 is SGHVS and CDR2 is FQNEAQ. The CDR3: CASSLAGGVIETQYF. In DNA, the CDR3 is TGTGCCAGCAGCCTAGCTGGGGGGGTGATAGAGACCCAGTACTTC.

As DNA, the CDR3 is TGTGCCAGCAGCACGGGGAGGAGGGAGACCCAGTACTTC. Its protein is CASSTGRRETQYF. The V gene is TRBV7-6, the J gene TRBJ2-5; D is perhaps TRBD2 (6 bases). Per the germline V gene, CDR1 is SGHVS and CDR2 is FNYEAQ. The CDR3 has 13 amino acids. V was shortened by 5 bases and J by 5 bases, with 12 bases between the two germline ends.

This chain links TRBV15 with TRBJ1-1; possible D gene TRBD1, 6 bases. This CDR3 is 15 amino acids long. Looked up from germline, CDR1 is LNHNV and CDR2 is YYDKDF (reference sequence). Deletions cut 0 bases from V and 7 bases from J, with 15 bases between. DNA of the CDR3: TGTGCCACCAGCAGAGATGAGGGACACGTAGGTGAAGCTTTCTTT. Translation gives CATSRDEGHVGEAFF.

The chain has TRBV15 and TRBJ2-5; D is unresolved. Germline lookup yields CDR1 LNHNV and CDR2 YYDKDF (reference sequence). Trimming removed 0 bases at V and 4 bases at J, with 6 bases between. This CDR3 is 13 amino acids long. CDR3 coding DNA: TGTGCCACCAGCAGAGATCCGGGAGAGACCCAGTACTTC. Amino acids: CATSRDPGETQYF. Supplemented by reference TRBV15 and TRBJ2-5, the full variable domain reads DAMVIQNPRYQVTQFGKPVTLSCSQTLNHNVMYWYQQKSSQAPKLLFHYYDKDFNNEADTPDNFQSRRPNTSFCFLDIRSPGLGDTAMYLCATSRDPGETQYFGPGTRLLVL.

V usage is TRBV7-9 and J usage is TRBJ1-5, with no clear D. The CDR3 contains 13 residues. Germline lookup yields CDR1 SEHNR and CDR2 FQNEAQ (reference sequence). Between the trimmed V and J ends, which lost 7 bases and 5 bases, there was a span of 12 bases. CDR3 sequence reads: CASTRYGDQPQHF. The DNA of the CDR3 is TGTGCCAGCACCCGATATGGGGATCAGCCCCAGCATTTT.

This clonotype showed up just once. The chain recombines TRBV20-1 with TRBJ2-1, with TRBD2 identical over 15 bases. The CDR3 totals 16 residues. The J segment lost 4 bases and the V segment lost 2 bases, leaving 3 bases of the junction unmatched. Germline CDR1 reads DFQATT; CDR2 reads SNEGSKA (reference sequence). DNA for the CDR3: TGCAGTGCTAGATCCGGGACTAGCGGGGGGTACAATGAGCAGTTCTTC. As protein: CSARSGTSGGYNEQFF.

In its sample, this clonotype was seen once. This sequence joins TRBV7-3 and TRBJ1-2, with TRBD1 matching 8 bases. The CDR3 runs to 15 residues. Germline V CDR1 and CDR2: SGHTA, FQGTGA. J was trimmed by 5 bases and V by 5 bases; bases with no gene match: 10. In DNA, the CDR3 is TGTGCCAGCAGCCTAAATGGCAGGGGGCCTTATGGCTACACCTTC. Its translation is CASSLNGRGPYGYTF.

The chain is built from TRBV2 and TRBJ1-6; TRBD1 agrees at 8 bases. CDR3 length: 14 amino acids. The germline V gene encodes CDR1 SNHLY and CDR2 FYNNEI. The junction had 5 bases not matched to a gene; V was cut back by 3 bases and J by 10 bases. The CDR3 region is CASSEDRAKSPLHF. CDR3 DNA: TGTGCCAGCAGTGAGGACAGGGCGAAGTCACCCCTCCACTTT.

This rearrangement joins TRBV10-3 to TRBJ2-5; 7 bases line up with TRBD1. The CDR3 is made up of 15 amino acids. Germline CDR1 is ENHRY and CDR2 is SYGVKD. Trimming at V came to 2 bases and at J to 5 bases, leaving 8 bases not matched to a gene. CDR3 nucleotides: TGTGCCATCAGTGAGACGGGACAGTCATGGGAGACCCAGTACTTC. Translating gives CAISETGQSWETQYF.

Comment on this clonotype: Sequence at one end of the junction differs from germline and may be a read error. V gene TRBV7-8 combines with J gene TRBJ1-1; a possible D gene is TRBD1 (6 bases). This CDR3 is built from 16 residues. Germline V gives CDR1 SGHVS, CDR2 FQNEAQ. The CDR3 region is CASSLAATGANTEAFF. The CDR3 region has the DNA TGTGCCAGCAGCTTGGCAGCTACGGGGGCTAACACCGAAGCTTTCTTT.

The chain combines TRBV25-1 with TRBJ1-1, with D maybe TRBD1 (6 bases). Germline lookup yields CDR1 MGHDK and CDR2 SYGVNS. This CDR3 is built from 14 residues. V was trimmed by 5 bases and J by 1 base, leaving 11 bases between them. The CDR3 region is CASSYRTANTEAFF. In DNA, the CDR3 is TGTGCCAGCAGTTATCGGACAGCGAACACTGAAGCTTTCTTT.

This clonotype appeared many times. This chain connects TRBV4-3 to TRBJ1-5; a weak D match, TRBD1 (5 bases). The V gene's germline CDR1 is LGHNA and CDR2 YSLEER. V lost 4 bases and J 0 bases, leaving 19 bases between the germline ends. The length of the CDR3 is 18 residues. CDR3 protein: CASSPAHGGPYSNQPQHF. The CDR3 coding sequence is TGCGCCAGCAGCCCAGCGCACGGGGGACCCTATAGCAATCAGCCCCAGCATTTT.

On this clonotype itself: At one boundary the junction diverges from the germline segment, which might be a read error. The chain couples TRBV15 to TRBJ1-6; D is possibly TRBD1 (6 bases). This CDR3 is 15 amino acids long. Per germline, CDR1 LNHNV and CDR2 YYDKDF (reference sequence). CDR3: CATSSSGTSGSPPHF. CDR3 in DNA: TGTGCCACCAGCAGTTCCGGGACAAGTGGTTCACCCCCCCACTTT.

For the CDR3, the DNA is TGTGCCACCAGCAGAGGGGGGACAAACTATGGCTACACCTTC. This codes for CATSRGGTNYGYTF. The chain employs TRBV15 and TRBJ1-2; tentatively, D is TRBD1 (6 bases). This CDR3 has 14 residues. Germline V gene lookup returns CDR1 LNHNV and CDR2 YYDKDF (reference sequence). V was cut by 1 base and J by 2 bases, with 8 bases left in between.